This passage covers 27 T cell receptor beta chains from one sample sequenced in a study of OX40 agonist ivuxolimab in advanced cancers. The method behind the library was the immunoSEQ multiplex PCR assay. TCRdb mirrors the immuneACCESS table, restricted to in-frame sequences. Some clones are absent from its copies; in checked studies, under half trace to an unresolved V gene, and the reason for the others is unknown. The sample table lists around 95,000 clones, around 87% of them with a count of one. The ten largest clonotypes hold about 0.16% of the sample. The sample was CD4+ or CD8+ T cells sorted from blood, taken in a trial of the OX40 agonist ivuxolimab. The receptors derive from an adult with an advanced solid tumor such as melanoma, head and neck, liver or kidney cancer.

The V and J genes are TRBV9 and TRBJ1-4, with D perhaps matching TRBD1 (6 bases). This CDR3 region has 17 residues. The germline V and J ends were trimmed by 0 bases and 8 bases, with 20 bases remaining between them. Per the germline V gene, CDR1 is SGDLS and CDR2 is YYNGEE. CDR3 region: CASSVDVGGAIREKLFF. The CDR3 region has the DNA TGTGCCAGCAGCGTAGACGTTGGGGGCGCAATCAGAGAAAAACTGTTTTTT.

The chain links TRBV7-9 to TRBJ2-7, with D perhaps TRBD1 or TRBD2 (6 bases each). CDR1 is SEHNR and CDR2 is FQNEAQ in the germline V gene (reference sequence). The length of the CDR3 is 16 residues. Trimming cost V 5 bases and J 2 bases, with 19 bases left between them. The CDR3, as DNA: TGTGCCAGCAGCCTCTGGGGACTTAGGGGGACCTACGAGCAGTACTTC. It translates to CASSLWGLRGTYEQYF.

V usage is TRBV30 and J usage is TRBJ2-7; D is unclear. The germline V gene has CDR1 GTSNPN and CDR2 SVGIG (reference sequence). The CDR3 spans 13 residues. V was trimmed by 0 bases and J by 5 bases, leaving 11 bases between them. The DNA for the CDR3 is TGTGCCTGGAGTGTACGTCTACTCGACGAGCAGTACTTC. Its protein product is CAWSVRLLDEQYF.

The chain uses TRBV29-1 and TRBJ2-5; a possible D gene is TRBD2 (5 bases). The V gene's germline CDR1 is SQVTM and CDR2 ANQGSEA. Trimming pared 4 bases from V and 3 bases from J, leaving 18 bases between. CDR3 size: 15 residues. In DNA, the CDR3 is TGCAGCGTTGCGGCTAGCAACAATAGGGAAGAGACCCAGTACTTC. It specifies CSVAASNNREETQYF. The full variable domain, with the rest looked up from reference TRBV29-1 and TRBJ2-5, is SAVISQKPSRDICQRGTSLTIQCQVDSQVTMMFWYRQQPGQSLTLIATANQGSEATYESGFVIDKFPISRPNLTFSTLTVSNMSPEDSSIYLCSVAASNNREETQYFGPGTRLLVL.

The CDR3 DNA reads as TGTGCCAGCAGTGAATGGGGGGGGGCGAACACTGAAGCTTTCTTT. It translates to CASSEWGGANTEAFF. The chain joins TRBV2 to TRBJ1-1, with D perhaps matching TRBD1 (6 bases). There are 15 residues in the CDR3. Trimming took off 2 bases at V and 1 base at J, with 11 bases between the two ends. Germline CDR1 reads SNHLY; CDR2 reads FYNNEI.

The chain links TRBV19 to TRBJ2-1, with D tentatively TRBD2 (5 bases). The CDR3 length is 14 residues. In germline, CDR1 is LNHDA, CDR2 SQIVND (reference sequence). V gave up 7 bases and J gave up 0 bases, with 10 bases separating them. The CDR3 bases are TGTGCCAGTAATCAGCGGAGCTCCTACAATGAGCAGTTCTTC. This gives the protein CASNQRSSYNEQFF.

V and J are TRBV28 and TRBJ1-3; D might be TRBD1 (5 bases). Germline-derived CDR1 and CDR2 are MDHEN and SYDVKM. This CDR3 contains 18 residues. V lost 6 bases, J lost 2 bases, and 23 bases lay in between. CDR3 residues: CASSLPARGSWAGNTIYF. CDR3 DNA: TGTGCCAGCAGCCTTCCGGCGAGGGGAAGCTGGGCTGGAAACACCATATATTTT.

The chain is built from TRBV19 and TRBJ2-2; D gene uncertain. The germline CDR1 and CDR2 sequences are LNHDA and SQIVND (reference sequence). The germline V and J ends were trimmed by 4 bases and 5 bases, with 8 bases remaining between them. The CDR3 has 13 amino acids. CDR3 sequence reads: CASSTLVTGELFF. In nucleotides, the CDR3 is TGTGCCAGTAGTACCCTCGTGACCGGGGAGCTGTTTTTT. The full variable domain, in which reference TRBV19 and TRBJ2-2 provide the parts outside the CDR3, is DGGITQSPKYLFRKEGQNVTLSCEQNLNHDAMYWYRQDPGQGLRLIYYSQIVNDFQKGDIAEGYSVSREKKESFPLTVTSAQKNPTAFYLCASSTLVTGELFFGEGSRLTVL.

The rearrangement uses TRBV5-1 and TRBJ2-7, with 10 bases fitting TRBD1. With 2 bases clipped from V and 5 bases from J, the junction kept 7 bases outside the gene matches. The CDR3 extends over 15 amino acids. The V gene's germline CDR1 is SGHRS and CDR2 YFSETQ. In DNA form, the CDR3 reads TGCGCCAGCAGCTTTCGGGACAGGGGAGGCCACGAGCAGTACTTC. It specifies CASSFRDRGGHEQYF.

J is TRBJ1-4 and V is TRBV14, with no clear D. Germline CDR1 reads SGHDN; CDR2 reads FVKESK. This CDR3 is built from 15 residues. Trimming took off 0 bases at V and 10 bases at J, with 15 bases between the two ends. The CDR3 loop is CASSQDTQVPRKLFF. The CDR3 region has the DNA TGTGCCAGCAGCCAAGATACCCAGGTACCGAGAAAACTGTTTTTT.

The chain combines TRBV27 with TRBJ1-1; a weak D match, TRBD1 (5 bases). The germline CDR1 and CDR2 sequences are MNHEY and SMNVEV (reference sequence). CDR3 size: 14 residues. V lost 3 bases and J 2 bases, leaving 10 bases between the germline ends. Here the CDR3 reads CASSFRGVNTEAFF. In nucleotides, the CDR3 is TGTGCCAGCAGTTTCCGGGGGGTCAACACTGAAGCTTTCTTT.

The chain is built from TRBV5-5 and TRBJ1-2; a possible D gene is TRBD1 (5 bases). The CDR3 sequence is 14 residues long. V lost 3 bases and J 5 bases, leaving 14 bases between the germline ends. Germline loops: CDR1 SGHKS, CDR2 YYEKEE (reference sequence). CDR3 in amino acids: CASSWLGAGYGYTF. CDR3 DNA sequence: TGTGCCAGCAGCTGGTTAGGGGCTGGGTATGGCTACACCTTC.

The CDR3 nucleotides read TGTGCCAGCAGCCCCCCACAGGGAGGCTACACCTTC. Protein sequence: CASSPPQGGYTF. This chain uses TRBV7-8 with TRBJ1-2, with a possible D match to TRBD1 (6 bases). Per germline, CDR1 SGHVS and CDR2 FQNEAQ. The CDR3 has 12 amino acids. Trimming removed 5 bases at V and 8 bases at J, with 12 bases between. The complete variable domain, with remaining parts taken from reference TRBV7-8 and TRBJ1-2, reads GAGVSQSPRYKVAKRGQDVALRCDPISGHVSLFWYQQALGQGPEFLTYFQNEAQLDKSGLPSDRFFAERPEGSVSTLKIQRTQQEDSAVYLCASSPPQGGYTFGSGTRLTVV.

The CDR3 DNA reads TGCAGCGTTGAAGTCACAGAAAATGAGCAGTTCTTC. This sequence encodes CSVEVTENEQFF. V usage is TRBV29-1 and J usage is TRBJ2-1; D unresolved. CDR1 is SQVTM and CDR2 is ANQGSEA in the germline V gene. V shed 1 base and J shed 7 bases, with 8 bases lying between them. This CDR3 is 12 amino acids long.

This clone showed up just once. The chain couples TRBV10-2 to TRBJ2-7; 7 positions match TRBD2. Trimming cost V 5 bases and J 3 bases; bases outside gene matches: 16. CDR1 WSHSY and CDR2 SAAADI come from the germline V gene. The CDR3 totals 17 residues. As DNA, the CDR3 is TGCGCCAGCAGTTCCCGTAGCGGGCCACCGTTTCGCTACGAGCAGTACTTC. This encodes CASSSRSGPPFRYEQYF.

This chain links TRBV28 with TRBJ2-7; D perhaps matches TRBD2 (6 bases). CDR3 size: 14 residues. Trimming pared 1 base from V and 7 bases from J, leaving 14 bases between. CDR1 is MDHEN and CDR2 is SYDVKM in the germline V gene. DNA for the CDR3: TGTGCCAGCAGTTTATTGGGCGGGGCAAGAGAGCAGTACTTC. Protein sequence: CASSLLGGAREQYF.

The rearrangement links TRBV27 to TRBJ2-2; the match to TRBD2 covers 10 bases. Trimming at V came to 3 bases and at J to 4 bases, leaving 5 bases not matched to a gene. The V gene's germline CDR1 is MNHEY and CDR2 SMNVEV (reference sequence). CDR3 length: 16 amino acids. The CDR3 nucleotides are TGTGCCAGCAGTTTCAGCGGGAGGGCCGCCACCGGGGAGCTGTTTTTT. Residues: CASSFSGRAATGELFF.

The rearrangement joins TRBV2 to TRBJ2-7; tentative D call: TRBD1 (6 bases). Germline assignment: CDR1 SNHLY and CDR2 FYNNEI. Trimming stripped 7 bases from V and 6 bases from J, with 13 bases between. This CDR3 contains 12 residues. The CDR3 sequence: CASKRDKPEQYF. CDR3 nucleotides: TGTGCCAGCAAACGGGACAAGCCCGAGCAGTACTTC.

V and J are TRBV2 and TRBJ2-5; 8 positions agree with TRBD2. The J call may be in error: the DNA end matches TRBJ2-7 better. The CDR3 sequence is 15 residues long. Germline CDR1 SNHLY, CDR2 FYNNEI. Here the CDR3 DNA reads TGTGCCAGCACACACCGTGGGACTAGTTCCTACGAGCAGTACTTC. It codes for CASTHRGTSSYEQYF.

The chain combines TRBV4-1 with TRBJ2-2; D gene unclear. The V gene lost 1 base and the J gene lost 6 bases, with 12 bases spanning the gap. Germline assignment: CDR1 MGHRA and CDR2 YSYEKL. CDR3 length: 15 amino acids. The CDR3 sequence: CASSQVFWSAGELFF. CDR3 nucleotide sequence: TGCGCCAGCAGCCAAGTCTTTTGGAGCGCCGGGGAGCTGTTTTTT.

This clone appeared once. This rearrangement joins TRBV4-1 to TRBJ2-7, with D possibly matching TRBD2 (5 bases). This CDR3 contains 17 residues. Germline V lookup: CDR1 MGHRA, CDR2 YSYEKL. V was trimmed by 2 bases and J by 4 bases, leaving 21 bases between them. The CDR3 protein is CASSQTPKRPEEYEQYF. The CDR3 bases are TGCGCCAGCAGCCAAACACCCAAGCGGCCAGAGGAGTACGAGCAGTACTTC.

J is TRBJ2-5 and V is TRBV6-1; TRBD1 is a possible D gene (5 bases). Trimming pared 7 bases from V and 4 bases from J, leaving 16 bases between. Looked up from germline, CDR1 is MNHNS and CDR2 is SASEGT. This CDR3 has 14 amino acids. This CDR3 is CASKRTNQRETQYF. The CDR3 coding sequence is TGTGCCAGCAAAAGGACAAATCAACGAGAGACCCAGTACTTC.

This clone was seen a handful of times. The chain carries TRBV30 and TRBJ1-5; no firm D call. Trimming pared 2 bases from V and 4 bases from J, leaving 6 bases between. Germline V gene data show CDR1 as GTSNPN and CDR2 as SVGIG (reference sequence). This CDR3 is built from 12 residues. The CDR3 sequence: CAWSSANQPQHF. CDR3 coding DNA: TGTGCCTGGAGTTCTGCAAATCAGCCCCAGCATTTT.

The chain couples TRBV5-8 to TRBJ1-5; the D is unclear. Germline CDR1 SGHTS, CDR2 YDEGEE. The CDR3 is 14 amino acids. Trimming stripped 1 base from V and 1 base from J, with 6 bases between. The CDR3 coding sequence is TGTGCCAGCAGCTTGAGCAGAAGCAATCAGCCCCAGCATTTT. Encoded protein: CASSLSRSNQPQHF.

This chain uses TRBV6-1 with TRBJ1-5, with no clear D. The germline V and J ends were trimmed by 4 bases and 1 base, with 8 bases remaining between them. Germline CDR1 is MNHNS and CDR2 is SASEGT. The CDR3 totals 14 residues. The CDR3 loop reads CASSVKDSNQPQHF. CDR3 DNA: TGTGCCAGCAGTGTAAAGGACAGCAATCAGCCCCAGCATTTT.

V gene TRBV5-6 combines with J gene TRBJ1-2; 9 bases line up with TRBD1. The germline V gene encodes CDR1 SGHDT and CDR2 YYEEEE. The CDR3 covers 15 residues. Losses at the gene ends were 3 bases for V and 5 bases for J; bases not matched to a gene: 8. The CDR3 bases are TGTGCCAGCAGCTCCACGGGACAGGGTGGTTATGGCTACACCTTC. This gives the protein CASSSTGQGGYGYTF.

This clone appeared a few times. The chain couples TRBV19 to TRBJ2-7; the match to TRBD2 covers 13 bases. There are 16 residues in the CDR3. V lost 2 bases and J lost 1; bases outside the gene matches: 2. CDR1 and CDR2 (germline): LNHDA, SQIVND (reference sequence). The CDR3 DNA reads as TGTGCCAGTAGTATACCGGGACTAGCGGGATCCTACGAGCAGTACTTC. This gives the protein CASSIPGLAGSYEQYF.